This TCR beta chain was documented in a study of graft-versus-host responses after intestinal transplantation. About the study: Recipients were all induced with anti-thymocyte globulin, then given tacrolimus and steroids for around 3 years. General observations from the study: Those patients showing graft-donor T cell macrochimerism displayed high graft-versus-host to host-versus-graft clonal ratios in allografts. Recipient marrow showed GvH clones, some seen first in ileum or blood.

There are 17 residues in the CDR3. CDR1 and CDR2 from the germline V gene are ENHRY and SYGVKD. J gave up 2 bases and V 6 bases, and 9 bases lay outside the gene matches. This clone was observed a few times. Co-plating was performed using roughly 200,000 CFSE-labeled responder cells and roughly 200,000 irradiated, violet-dye-labeled stimulator cells. Upon completion of the reaction, proliferating CFSE-low responders, both CD3+CD4+ and CD3+CD8+, were sorted. Here immunoSEQ multiplex PCR was the method, and the copy in TCRdb shows in-frame clones only, minus some. The table shows roughly 21,000 clones, with less than 40% occurring only once.

The V and J genes are TRBV10-3 and TRBJ2-1; 11 nucleotides agree with TRBD2. This clonotype was obtained from a human patient who received an intestinal transplant. This specimen was alloreactive CD8+ T cells from a mixed lymphocyte reaction culture, taken before intestinal transplant. Subset described: CFSE-low proliferating T cells sorted from roughly six-day pre-transplant mixed lymphocyte reaction (GvH or HvG direction). CDR3 in amino acids: CAISERTSGLPYNEQFF. As DNA, the CDR3 is TGTGCCATCAGCGAAAGGACTAGCGGGCTTCCCTACAATGAGCAGTTCTTC.